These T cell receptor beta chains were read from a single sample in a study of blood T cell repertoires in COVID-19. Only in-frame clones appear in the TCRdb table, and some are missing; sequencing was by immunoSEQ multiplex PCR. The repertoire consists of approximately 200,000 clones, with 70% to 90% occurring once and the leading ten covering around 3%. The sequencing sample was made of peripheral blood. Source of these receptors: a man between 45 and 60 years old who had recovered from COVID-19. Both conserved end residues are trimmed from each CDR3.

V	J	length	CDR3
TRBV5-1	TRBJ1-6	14	ASSLGTGGRNSPLH
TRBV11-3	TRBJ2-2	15	ASSLGYRAEDTGELF
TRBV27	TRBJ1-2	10	ASSFRGDGYT
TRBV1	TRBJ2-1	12	TSRRLAGVGEQF
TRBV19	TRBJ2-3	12	ASSGLLAGGRFY
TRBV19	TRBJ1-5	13	ASSIFGQGKQPQH
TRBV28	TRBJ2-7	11	ASRDRDRGRQY
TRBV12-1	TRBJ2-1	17	ASSSGGHMTGTTYNEQF
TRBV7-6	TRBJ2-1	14	ASSLQSLGPDNEQF
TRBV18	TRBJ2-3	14	ASSTWTSGRVDTQY
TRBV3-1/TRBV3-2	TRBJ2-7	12	ASSLGLAGVGQY
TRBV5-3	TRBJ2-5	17	ARSGVQTSGRAHRETQY
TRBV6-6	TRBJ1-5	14	ASSYSFKGGEQPQH
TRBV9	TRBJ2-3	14	ASSVATGFPTDTQY
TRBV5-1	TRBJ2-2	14	ASSPWASENTGELF
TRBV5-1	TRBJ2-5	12	ASSSGGLAGGQY
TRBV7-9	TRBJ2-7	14	ASSLGASGSSYEQY
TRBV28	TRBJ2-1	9	ASSLLNEQF
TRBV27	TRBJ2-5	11	ASSGTPSGTQY
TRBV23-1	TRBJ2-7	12	ASSQSRFSYEQY
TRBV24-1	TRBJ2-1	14	ATSDMTGGGLNEQF
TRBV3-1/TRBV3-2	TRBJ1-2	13	ASSQVRTGPSGYT
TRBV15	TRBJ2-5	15	ATSRDYGAGAYSTQY
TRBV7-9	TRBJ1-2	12	ASSLVATGAGYT
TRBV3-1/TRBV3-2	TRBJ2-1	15	ASSQERLADSYNEQF
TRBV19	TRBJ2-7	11	ASADRGGYEQY
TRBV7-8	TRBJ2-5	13	ASSPYRSGGETQY
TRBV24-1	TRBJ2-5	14	ATSDPTGDLQETQY
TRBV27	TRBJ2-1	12	ASSRTSVYNEQF
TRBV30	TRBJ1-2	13	AWIRDRVSDSGYT
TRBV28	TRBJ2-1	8	ATLYNEQF
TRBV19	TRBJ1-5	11	ASRYGEREPQH
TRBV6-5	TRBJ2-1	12	ASRSSGSHNEQF
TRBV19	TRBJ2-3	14	ASSIFGLTSTDTQY
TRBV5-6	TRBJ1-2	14	ASSLAAGSLPYGYT
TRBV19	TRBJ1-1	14	ASSSTLGASNTEAF
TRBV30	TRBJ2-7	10	AWSPQGDEQY
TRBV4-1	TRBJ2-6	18	ASSQVVPRTGHSGANVLT
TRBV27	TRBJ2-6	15	ASSSQGLNSGANVLT
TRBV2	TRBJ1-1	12	ASSHPGGNTEAF
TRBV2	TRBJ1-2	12	ASRLAGQFPGYT
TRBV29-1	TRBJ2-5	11	SVDSQGAETQY
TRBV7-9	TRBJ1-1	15	ASSLGRTGKGDTEAF
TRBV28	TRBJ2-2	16	ASSFERGTSWSTGELF
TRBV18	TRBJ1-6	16	ASSPQTTGSSYNSPLH